The 27 T cell receptor beta chains below come from one sample, sequenced in a study of human T cells and chemical hapten exposure (dated by TCRdb to the early 2020s). The library came from RACE. Instrument on record: NextSeq 500. TCRdb's own reprocessing of the public reads used fastp at Q25 and MiXCR and kept productive beta chains. Every entry covers one CDR3 protein and lists the most common genes and DNA from its rows. The sample profile shows under 450,000 distinct CDR3 sequences; approximately 5% of them were found once. The biggest ten clones account for approximately 2.1% of the sample. This sample's time point label indicates: patch test 1, 2 weeks after DPC sensitization. The treatment or condition label for this specimen denotes: therapeutic diphenylcyclopropenone sensitization with weekly scalp DPC. Sequencing was performed on whole blood, taken in connection with sensitization to the hapten diphenylcyclopropenone (DPC). The receptor source for this set is a woman aged 45 to 65 with alopecia areata. Some clones in this sample may be carry-over from other donors' samples.

This clonotype was recorded many times. The chain recombines TRBV29-1 with TRBJ1-5, with D tentatively TRBD1 (5 bases). This CDR3 has 13 amino acids. V was shortened by 4 bases and J by 7 bases, with 14 bases between the two germline ends. Germline V gives CDR1 SQVTM, CDR2 ANQGSEA. This CDR3 is CSVGGTAGQPQHF. In DNA form, the CDR3 reads TGCAGCGTTGGTGGGACGGCCGGGCAGCCCCAGCATTTT. Combining the CDR3 with reference TRBV29-1 and TRBJ1-5 gives the whole variable domain SAVISQKPSRDICQRGTSLTIQCQVDSQVTMMFWYRQQPGQSLTLIATANQGSEATYESGFVIDKFPISRPNLTFSTLTVSNMSPEDSSIYLCSVGGTAGQPQHFGDGTRLSIL.

At least ten counts were recorded for this clonotype. Here the CDR3 reads CASSGAQDATNEKLFF. CDR3 in DNA: TGTGCCAGCAGCGGGGCTCAGGATGCAACTAATGAAAAACTGTTTTTT. J is TRBJ1-4 and V is TRBV9; no firm D call. CDR1 is SGDLS, CDR2 YYNGEE, per germline. V was pared by 3 bases and J by 0 bases, with 12 bases between. The CDR3 contains 16 residues. The full variable domain, its missing parts supplied by reference TRBV9 and TRBJ1-4, is DSGVTQTPKHLITATGQRVTLRCSPRSGDLSVYWYQQSLDQGLQFLIQYYNGEERAKGNILERFSAQQFPDLHSELNLSSLELGDSALYFCASSGAQDATNEKLFFGSGTQLSVL.

This clonotype was observed at least ten times. The chain combines TRBV6-2 or TRBV6-3 with TRBJ2-7, with TRBD2 matching 8 bases. The V and J ends lost 7 bases and 3 bases, in that order; junction bases with no gene match: 8. CDR3 length: 14 residues. Germline V gene data show CDR1 as MNHEY and CDR2 as SVGEGT. CDR3 loop: CASTTGGARYEQYF. CDR3 in DNA: TGTGCCAGCACCACGGGAGGGGCCCGCTACGAGCAGTACTTC.

This clonotype occurred many times. The V gene is TRBV7-7, the J gene TRBJ2-2; D call uncertain. V was clipped by 5 bases and J by 6 bases, with 10 bases between them. This CDR3 is 13 amino acids long. Looked up from germline, CDR1 is SSHAT and CDR2 is FNYEAQ (reference sequence). The CDR3 spells CASSPQGAGELFF. CDR3 in DNA: TGTGCCAGCAGCCCCCAAGGAGCCGGGGAGCTGTTTTTT.

This clonotype was seen a few times. This chain joins TRBV7-2 and TRBJ2-1; 8 bases are shared with TRBD2. The V gene end was trimmed by 3 bases and the J gene end by 10 bases; junction bases not matched to a gene: 8. CDR3 length: 14 residues. The germline V gene has CDR1 SGHTA and CDR2 FQGNSA. This CDR3 is CASSFRAGAEEQFF. DNA for the CDR3: TGTGCCAGCAGCTTCAGAGCGGGAGCAGAGGAGCAGTTCTTC.

This clonotype has a count of ten or more. An end of the junction differs from the germline gene, which may be a read error. The CDR3: CASSLDSYNEQFF. The CDR3 DNA sequence: TGTGCCAGCAGTCTGGACAGCTACAATGAGCAGTTCTTC. The chain is built from TRBV5-1 and TRBJ2-1; a weak D match, TRBD1 (6 bases). This CDR3 spans 13 amino acids. Germline CDR1 is SGHRS and CDR2 is YFSETQ.

This clonotype was detected many times. The chain links TRBV13 to TRBJ2-7; D might be TRBD1 or TRBD2, each matching 5 bases. Germline loops: CDR1 PRHDT, CDR2 FYEKMQ (reference sequence). This CDR3 comprises 16 residues. Trimming took 0 bases from V and 3 from J, leaving 15 bases between them. CDR3 DNA sequence: TGTGCCAGCAGCTTAGGGTCCCAGGGTCGGGACTACGAGCAGTACTTC. Amino acid sequence: CASSLGSQGRDYEQYF. The full variable domain, in which reference TRBV13 and TRBJ2-7 provide the parts outside the CDR3, is AAGVIQSPRHLIKEKRETATLKCYPIPRHDTVYWYQQGPGQDPQFLISFYEKMQSDKGSIPDRFSAQQFSDYHSELNMSSLELGDSALYFCASSLGSQGRDYEQYFGPGTRLTVT.

Only a few counts were recorded for this clonotype. The V call is TRBV5-1, the J call TRBJ1-4; 9 bases match TRBD1. The CDR3 is made up of 17 amino acids. Trimming at V came to 0 bases and at J to 8 bases, leaving 11 bases not matched to a gene. Germline lookup yields CDR1 SGHRS and CDR2 YFSETQ. This chain's CDR3 is CASSLGPLDRGEEKLFF. CDR3 DNA: TGCGCCAGCAGCTTGGGCCCCTTGGACAGGGGAGAGGAAAAACTGTTTTTT.

There are a few counts of this clonotype. V usage is TRBV11-2 and J usage is TRBJ1-2; tentatively, D is TRBD1 (5 bases). The CDR3 is made up of 16 amino acids. Germline V gene sequence: CDR1 SGHAT, CDR2 FQNNGV. V was pared by 5 bases and J by 4 bases, with 20 bases between. The CDR3: CASSGAGRNYFYGYTF. In DNA, the CDR3 is TGTGCCAGCAGCGGGGCAGGTCGAAATTACTTCTATGGCTACACCTTC.

This clonotype has only a few counts. V usage is TRBV7-6 and J usage is TRBJ1-6; perhaps TRBD1 as D (5 bases). The germline V gene has CDR1 SGHVS and CDR2 FNYEAQ. V lost 0 bases and J lost 8, with 11 bases in between. This CDR3 region has 15 residues. CDR3 amino acids: CASSLARDGHSPLHF. The DNA for the CDR3 is TGTGCCAGCAGCTTAGCGAGGGACGGACATTCACCCCTCCACTTT. The variable domain in full, completed from reference TRBV7-6 and TRBJ1-6, reads GAGVSQSPRYKVTKRGQDVALRCDPISGHVSLYWYRQALGQGPEFLTYFNYEAQQDKSGLPNDRFSAERPEGSISTLTIQRTEQRDSAMYRCASSLARDGHSPLHFGNGTRLTVT.

The table lists this clonotype with many counts. J is TRBJ1-5 and V is TRBV20-1; 7 nucleotides match TRBD1. Germline values: CDR1 DFQATT, CDR2 SNEGSKA (reference sequence). The J segment lost 5 bases and the V segment lost 4 bases, leaving 11 bases of the junction unmatched. CDR3 size: 15 residues. The CDR3 DNA is TGCAGTGCTACGGGGGCAGGGGGGTATGATCAGCCCCAGCATTTT. This sequence encodes CSATGAGGYDQPQHF.

In this sample, this clonotype turned up many times. CDR3 coding DNA: TGTGCCAGCAGCGCGCGTGACAGGGAAGGAGGCTACACCTTC. Its protein product is CASSARDREGGYTF. The V call is TRBV7-2, the J call TRBJ1-2; 7 bases align to TRBD1. Germline V CDR1 and CDR2: SGHTA, FQGNSA. CDR3 size: 14 residues. The ends lost 5 bases at V and 8 bases at J; junction bases unmatched: 11.

This clonotype was seen a handful of times. CDR3: CSAKARGTDNEQFF. The DNA for the CDR3 is TGCAGTGCTAAGGCCAGGGGGACGGACAATGAGCAGTTCTTC. The chain employs TRBV20-1 and TRBJ2-1; 7 positions match TRBD1. The CDR3 contains 14 residues. The germline gives CDR1 DFQATT, CDR2 SNEGSKA (reference sequence). After removal of 4 bases from V and 5 bases from J, the junction contained 8 bases not matched to a gene.

This clonotype has ten or more counts. The chain employs TRBV30 and TRBJ1-1; D might be TRBD1 (6 bases). V was trimmed by 3 bases and J by 9 bases, leaving 14 bases between them. The CDR3 runs to 12 residues. The germline CDR1 and CDR2 sequences are GTSNPN and SVGIG (reference sequence). In DNA form, the CDR3 reads TGTGCCTGGAGGGGAAACCGGGACAAAGCTTTCTTT. This sequence encodes CAWRGNRDKAFF.

This clonotype was detected only a few times. The chain joins TRBV12-3 or TRBV12-4 to TRBJ2-1; D gene ambiguous. V dropped 2 bases and J dropped 4 bases, with 9 bases sitting between them. The CDR3 loop spans 14 amino acids. The DNA of the CDR3 is TGTGCCAGCAGTTTAATGGCTATATACAATGAGCAGTTCTTC. This translates into CASSLMAIYNEQFF.

This clonotype was found a few times. The chain links TRBV2 to TRBJ1-5; D ambiguous. CDR3 length equals 14 residues. V was trimmed by 4 bases and J by 3 bases, leaving 10 bases between them. Germline V gene data show CDR1 as SNHLY and CDR2 as FYNNEI. Written as DNA, the CDR3 is TGTGCCAGCAGTGGTAGCAGACCCAATCAGCCCCAGCATTTT. Amino acids: CASSGSRPNQPQHF.

Many counts were recorded for this clonotype. The rearrangement joins TRBV7-2 to TRBJ1-2, with no clear D. The CDR3 is 14 residues long. V lost 4 bases, J lost 9 bases, and 18 bases lay in between. CDR1 and CDR2 from the germline V gene are SGHTA and FQGNSA. The CDR3 here is CASSSRTGIWSYTF. CDR3 DNA: TGTGCCAGCAGCTCCAGGACGGGGATATGGAGCTACACCTTC.

V and J are TRBV7-9 and TRBJ2-3, with D perhaps matching TRBD2 (6 bases). Germline V lookup: CDR1 SEHNR, CDR2 FQNEAQ (reference sequence). This CDR3 has 15 residues. With 5 bases removed from V and 0 bases from J, the gap between germline ends came to 12 bases. Written as DNA, the CDR3 is TGTGCCAGCAGCCCCGTAGCGGCTAGCACAGATACGCAGTATTTT. It yields the protein CASSPVAASTDTQYF.

The V and J genes are TRBV5-1 and TRBJ2-7, with D maybe TRBD2 (6 bases). Between the trimmed V and J ends, which lost 0 bases and 1 base, there was a span of 14 bases. This CDR3 contains 16 residues. CDR1 is SGHRS and CDR2 is YFSETQ in the germline V gene. CDR3 region: CASSLDFGSISYEQYF. CDR3 nucleotides: TGCGCCAGCAGCTTGGATTTCGGGAGTATATCCTACGAGCAGTACTTC.

The chain joins TRBV7-3 to TRBJ1-5; D uncertain. Germline values: CDR1 SGHTA, CDR2 FQGTGA. CDR3 size: 9 residues. The CDR3 here is CVVGQPQHF. For the CDR3, the DNA is TGTGTGGTCGGACAGCCCCAGCATTTT.

This clonotype was observed a few times. The V call is TRBV6-5, the J call TRBJ1-2; D remains unclear. The CDR3 loop spans 13 amino acids. The germline CDR1 and CDR2 sequences are MNHEY and SVGAGI. Trimming cost V 6 bases and J 3 bases, with 11 bases left between them. Here the CDR3 reads CASRLDRDYGYTF. CDR3 nucleotides: TGTGCCAGCAGGCTAGATAGGGACTATGGCTACACCTTC.

V usage is TRBV9 and J usage is TRBJ2-7; the D is unclear. Germline V CDR1 and CDR2: SGDLS, YYNGEE. Trimming left V 0 bases short and J 13 bases short, with 17 bases between. The CDR3 is made up of 13 amino acids. CDR3 coding DNA: TGTGCCAGCAGCGTAGAAGCTATGGGTGCGTCTTACTTC. Residues: CASSVEAMGASYF.

This clonotype was recorded at least ten times. The gene calls are TRBV20-1 and TRBJ2-5; D may be TRBD1 or TRBD2 (5 bases each). The germline V and J ends were trimmed by 5 bases and 6 bases, with 16 bases remaining between them. The length of the CDR3 is 13 residues. CDR1 and CDR2 (germline): DFQATT, SNEGSKA (reference sequence). The CDR3 DNA sequence: TGCAGTGCTCCCAACCCTCGGGGCCAGACCCAGTACTTC. The encoded protein is CSAPNPRGQTQYF.

Worth noting for this clonotype: This likely comes from a read error, as the CDR3 has no conserved phenylalanine or tryptophan at its end. The chain couples TRBV10-3 to TRBJ2-7, with 10 positions matching TRBD1. CDR1 is ENHRY, CDR2 SYGVKD, per germline. The length of the CDR3 is 13 residues. V lost 9 bases, J lost 7 bases, and 9 bases stayed unmatched. The chain's CDR3 is CAMGQGQVVEQYL. Written as DNA, the CDR3 is TGTGCCATGGGACAGGGGCAGGTTGTAGAGCAGTACCTC.

V gene TRBV6-2 or TRBV6-3 combines with J gene TRBJ1-1; D call uncertain. The CDR3 has 11 amino acids. The V gene lost 8 bases and the J gene lost 4 bases, with 8 bases spanning the gap. CDR1 and CDR2 from the germline V gene are MNHEY and SVGEGT. CDR3 loop: CASAVTTEAFF. CDR3 DNA sequence: TGTGCCAGCGCAGTAACCACTGAAGCTTTCTTT.

Many counts were recorded for this clonotype. V is TRBV3-1 and J is TRBJ1-3; D uncertain. The CDR3 consists of 15 residues. V lost 3 bases and J 2 bases, leaving 11 bases between the germline ends. The germline V gene has CDR1 LGHDT and CDR2 YNNKEL (reference sequence). The CDR3 is CASSQIQGTGNTIYF. CDR3 in DNA: TGTGCCAGCAGCCAGATCCAAGGGACTGGAAACACCATATATTTT. The entire variable domain, with the rest obtained from reference TRBV3-1 and TRBJ1-3, is as follows: DTAVSQTPKYLVTQMGNDKSIKCEQNLGHDTMYWYKQDSKKFLKIMFSYNNKELIINETVPNRFSPKSPDKAHLNLHINSLELGDSAVYFCASSQIQGTGNTIYFGEGSWLTVV.

In its sample, this clonotype was seen many times. This chain joins TRBV4-3 and TRBJ2-1; 16 bases agree with TRBD2. Germline trimming cut 4 bases from V and 4 bases from J; bases unmatched to any gene: 4. This CDR3 has 17 residues. Germline CDR1 reads LGHNA; CDR2 reads YSLEER. As DNA, the CDR3 is TGCGCCAGCAGCCCTGGGGGACTAGCGGGAGGGTACAATGAGCAGTTCTTC. This gives the protein CASSPGGLAGGYNEQFF.